This TCR beta chain was sequenced for a study of graft-versus-host responses after intestinal transplantation. Study-wide context: Recipients got multivisceral, liver-intestinal, or isolated intestinal transplants. Every transplant recipient was induced with anti-thymocyte globulin, then maintained on tacrolimus and steroids for roughly 3 years.

Study-level results: Levels of circulating GvH clones at their peak were associated with early post-transplant HvG declines.

CDR3 length equals 18 residues. The ends were cut back, 4 bases at V and 1 base at J, with 20 bases in the middle. The germline CDR1 and CDR2 sequences are LGHNA and YNFKEQ. Only in-frame clones appear in the TCRdb table, and some are missing; sequencing was by immunoSEQ multiplex PCR. The sample has 85,000 to 100,000 clones; 85% to 95% are singletons. A remark on this clone: Its antigen is currently unknown.

The V and J genes are TRBV4-2 and TRBJ2-1; no clear D. The clonotype originates from a human donor who was the organ donor for an intestinal transplant. Sample: unstimulated CD8+ T cells sorted from spleen or lymph node cells, taken before transplant. The CDR3 nucleotides are TGTGCCAGCAGCCCTTTATTCCGACTCAACAAATCCTACAATGAGCAGTTCTTC. It specifies CASSPLFRLNKSYNEQFF.